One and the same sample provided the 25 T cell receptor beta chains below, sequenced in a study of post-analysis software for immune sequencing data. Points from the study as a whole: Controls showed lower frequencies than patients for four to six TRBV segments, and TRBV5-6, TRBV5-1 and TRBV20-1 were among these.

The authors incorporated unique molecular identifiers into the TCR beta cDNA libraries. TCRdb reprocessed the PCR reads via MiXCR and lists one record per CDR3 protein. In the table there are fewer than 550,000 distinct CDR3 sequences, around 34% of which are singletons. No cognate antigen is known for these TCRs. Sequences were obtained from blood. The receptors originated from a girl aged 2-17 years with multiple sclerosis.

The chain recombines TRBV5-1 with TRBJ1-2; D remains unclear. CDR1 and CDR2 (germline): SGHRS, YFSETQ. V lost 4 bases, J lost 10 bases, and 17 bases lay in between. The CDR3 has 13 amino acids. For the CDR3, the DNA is TGCGCCAGCAGCCCTCACGATGGGGTTGACTACACCTTC. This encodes CASSPHDGVDYTF.

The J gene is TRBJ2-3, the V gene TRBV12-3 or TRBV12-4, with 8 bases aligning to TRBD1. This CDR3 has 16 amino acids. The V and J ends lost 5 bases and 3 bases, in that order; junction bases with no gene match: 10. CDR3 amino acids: CASSPRQGMITDTQYF. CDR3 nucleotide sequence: TGTGCCAGCAGTCCTAGACAGGGGATGATAACAGATACGCAGTATTTT.

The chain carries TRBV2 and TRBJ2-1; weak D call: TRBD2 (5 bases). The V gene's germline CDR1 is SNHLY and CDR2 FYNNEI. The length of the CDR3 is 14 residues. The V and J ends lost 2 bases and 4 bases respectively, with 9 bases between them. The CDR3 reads CASSELAAYNEQFF. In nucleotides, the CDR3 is TGTGCCAGCAGTGAACTAGCAGCGTACAATGAGCAGTTCTTC.

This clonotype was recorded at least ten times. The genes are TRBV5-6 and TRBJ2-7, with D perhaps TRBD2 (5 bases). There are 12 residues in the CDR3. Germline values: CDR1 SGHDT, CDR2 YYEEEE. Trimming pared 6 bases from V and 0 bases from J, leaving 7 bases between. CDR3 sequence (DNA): TGTGCCAGCATGGGGAGCTCCTACGAGCAGTACTTC. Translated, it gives CASMGSSYEQYF.

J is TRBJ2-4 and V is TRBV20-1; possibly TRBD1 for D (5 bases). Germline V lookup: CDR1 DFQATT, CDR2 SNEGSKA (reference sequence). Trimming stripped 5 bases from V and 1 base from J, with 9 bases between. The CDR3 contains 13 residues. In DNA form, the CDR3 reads TGCAGTGCTCAGGGCCCCGCCAAAAACATTCAGTACTTC. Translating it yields CSAQGPAKNIQYF.

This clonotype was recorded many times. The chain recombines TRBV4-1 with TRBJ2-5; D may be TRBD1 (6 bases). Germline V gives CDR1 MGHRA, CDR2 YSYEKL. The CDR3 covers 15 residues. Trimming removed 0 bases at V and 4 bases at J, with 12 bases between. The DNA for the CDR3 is TGCGCCAGCAGCCAAGATCCAGGGGCGGGAGAGACCCAGTACTTC. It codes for CASSQDPGAGETQYF.

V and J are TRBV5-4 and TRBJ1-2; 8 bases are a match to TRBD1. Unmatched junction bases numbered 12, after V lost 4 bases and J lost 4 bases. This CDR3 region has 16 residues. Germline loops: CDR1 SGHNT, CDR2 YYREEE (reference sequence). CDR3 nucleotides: TGTGCCAGCAGCCGAGACCCGACAGGGGAGGCCTATGGCTACACCTTC. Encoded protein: CASSRDPTGEAYGYTF.

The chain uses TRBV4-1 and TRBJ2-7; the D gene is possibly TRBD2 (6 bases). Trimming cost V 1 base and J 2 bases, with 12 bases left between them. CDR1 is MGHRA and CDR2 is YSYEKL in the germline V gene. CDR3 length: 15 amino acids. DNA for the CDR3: TGCGCCAGCAGCCAAGTCCCGGGGGTTACCTACGAGCAGTACTTC. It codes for CASSQVPGVTYEQYF.

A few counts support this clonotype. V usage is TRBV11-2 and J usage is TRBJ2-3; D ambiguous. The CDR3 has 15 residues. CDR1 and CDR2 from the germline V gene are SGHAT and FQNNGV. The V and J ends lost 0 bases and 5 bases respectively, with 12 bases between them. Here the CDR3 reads CASSLERVGVDTQYF. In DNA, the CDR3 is TGTGCCAGCAGCTTAGAAAGGGTCGGTGTAGATACGCAGTATTTT.

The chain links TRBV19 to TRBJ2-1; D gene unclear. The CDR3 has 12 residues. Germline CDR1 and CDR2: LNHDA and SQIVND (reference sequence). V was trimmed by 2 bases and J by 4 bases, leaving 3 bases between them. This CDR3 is CASSITYNEQFF. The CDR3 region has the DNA TGTGCCAGTAGTATAACATACAATGAGCAGTTCTTC. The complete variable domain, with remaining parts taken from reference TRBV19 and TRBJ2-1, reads DGGITQSPKYLFRKEGQNVTLSCEQNLNHDAMYWYRQDPGQGLRLIYYSQIVNDFQKGDIAEGYSVSREKKESFPLTVTSAQKNPTAFYLCASSITYNEQFFGPGTRLTVL.

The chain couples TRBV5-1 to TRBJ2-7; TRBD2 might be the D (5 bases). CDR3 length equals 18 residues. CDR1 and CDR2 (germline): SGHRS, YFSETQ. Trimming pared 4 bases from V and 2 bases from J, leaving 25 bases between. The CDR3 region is CASSALPRTGDAAYEQYF. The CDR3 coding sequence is TGCGCCAGCAGCGCGTTACCCAGGACTGGGGATGCAGCCTACGAGCAGTACTTC.

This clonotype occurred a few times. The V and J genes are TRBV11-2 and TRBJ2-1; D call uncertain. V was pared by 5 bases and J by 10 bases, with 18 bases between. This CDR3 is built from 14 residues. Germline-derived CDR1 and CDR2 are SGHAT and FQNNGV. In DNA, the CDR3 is TGTGCCAGCAGCCCCTGGCCTAGGAATGGGGAGCAGTTCTTC. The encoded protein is CASSPWPRNGEQFF.

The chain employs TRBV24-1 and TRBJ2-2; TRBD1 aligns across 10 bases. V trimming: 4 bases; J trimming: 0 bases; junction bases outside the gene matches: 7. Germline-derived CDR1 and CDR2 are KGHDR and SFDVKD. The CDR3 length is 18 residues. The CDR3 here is CATSDTRDRGTNTGELFF. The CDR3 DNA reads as TGTGCCACCAGTGACACTCGGGACAGGGGCACGAACACCGGGGAGCTGTTTTTT.

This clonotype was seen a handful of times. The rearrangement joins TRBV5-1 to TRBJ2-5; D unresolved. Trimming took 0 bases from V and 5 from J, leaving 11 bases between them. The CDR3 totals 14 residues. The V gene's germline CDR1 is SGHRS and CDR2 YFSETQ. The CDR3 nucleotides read TGCGCCAGCAGCTTGGCCGACTCGCAGGAGACCCAGTACTTC. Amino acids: CASSLADSQETQYF.

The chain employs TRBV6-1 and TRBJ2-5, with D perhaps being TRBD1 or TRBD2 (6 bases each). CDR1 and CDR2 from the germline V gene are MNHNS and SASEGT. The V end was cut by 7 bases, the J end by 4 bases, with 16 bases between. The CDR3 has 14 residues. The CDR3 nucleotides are TGTGCCAGCACGGGAACTCGGGGGCGAGAGACCCAGTACTTC. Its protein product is CASTGTRGRETQYF.

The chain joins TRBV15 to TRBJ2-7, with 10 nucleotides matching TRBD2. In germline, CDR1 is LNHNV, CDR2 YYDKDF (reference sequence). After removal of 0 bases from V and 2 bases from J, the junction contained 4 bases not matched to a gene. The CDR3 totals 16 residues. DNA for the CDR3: TGTGCCACCAGCAGAGATCTAGCGGGGGCGACCTACGAGCAGTACTTC. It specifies CATSRDLAGATYEQYF.

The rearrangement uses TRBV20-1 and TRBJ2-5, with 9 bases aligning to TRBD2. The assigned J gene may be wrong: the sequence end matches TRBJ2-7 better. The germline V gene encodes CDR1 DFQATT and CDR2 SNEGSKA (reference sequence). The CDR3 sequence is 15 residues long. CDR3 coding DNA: TGCAGTGCTAGAGTTCTAGCGGGGAGAGACTACGAGCAGTACTTC. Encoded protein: CSARVLAGRDYEQYF.

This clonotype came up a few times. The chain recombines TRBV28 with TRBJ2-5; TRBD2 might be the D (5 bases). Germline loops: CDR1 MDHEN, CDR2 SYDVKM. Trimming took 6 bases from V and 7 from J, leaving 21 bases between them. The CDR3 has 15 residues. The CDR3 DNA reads TGTGCCAGCAGCCCCTTGGAGGCACCAAGAGGGACCCAGTACTTC. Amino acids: CASSPLEAPRGTQYF.

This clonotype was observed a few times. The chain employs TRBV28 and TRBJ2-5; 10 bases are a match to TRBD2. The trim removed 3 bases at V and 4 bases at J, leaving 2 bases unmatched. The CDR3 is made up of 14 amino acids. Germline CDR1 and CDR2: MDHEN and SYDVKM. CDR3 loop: CASSFSSGGETQYF. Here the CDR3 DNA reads TGTGCCAGCAGTTTTTCTAGCGGGGGAGAGACCCAGTACTTC.

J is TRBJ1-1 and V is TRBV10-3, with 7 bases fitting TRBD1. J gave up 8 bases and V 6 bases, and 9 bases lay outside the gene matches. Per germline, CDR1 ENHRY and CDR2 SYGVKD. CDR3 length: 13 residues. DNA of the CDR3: TGTGCCATCAGAGAGACAGGGATGGGGGAAGCTTTCTTT. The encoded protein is CAIRETGMGEAFF.

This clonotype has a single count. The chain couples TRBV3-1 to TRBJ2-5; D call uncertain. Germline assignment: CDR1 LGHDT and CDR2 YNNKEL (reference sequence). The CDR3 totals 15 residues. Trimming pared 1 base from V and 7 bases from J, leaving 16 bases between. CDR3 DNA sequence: TGTGCCAGCAGCCAAGCCTCCCCTCTGAGTCGGACCCAGTACTTC. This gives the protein CASSQASPLSRTQYF.

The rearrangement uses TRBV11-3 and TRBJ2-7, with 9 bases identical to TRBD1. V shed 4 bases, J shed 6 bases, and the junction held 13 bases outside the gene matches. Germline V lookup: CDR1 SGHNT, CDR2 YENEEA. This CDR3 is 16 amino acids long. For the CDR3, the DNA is TGTGCCAGCAGCTCAGGACCGGGACAGGGTCCGGGCGAGCAGTACTTC. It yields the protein CASSSGPGQGPGEQYF.

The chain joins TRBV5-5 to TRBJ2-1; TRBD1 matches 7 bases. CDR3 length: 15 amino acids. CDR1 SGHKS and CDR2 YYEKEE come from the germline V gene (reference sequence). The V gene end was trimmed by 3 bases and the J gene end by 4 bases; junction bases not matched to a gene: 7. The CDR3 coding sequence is TGTGCCAGCAGCTGGGAGCCGGGACAGTACAATGAGCAGTTCTTC. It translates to CASSWEPGQYNEQFF.

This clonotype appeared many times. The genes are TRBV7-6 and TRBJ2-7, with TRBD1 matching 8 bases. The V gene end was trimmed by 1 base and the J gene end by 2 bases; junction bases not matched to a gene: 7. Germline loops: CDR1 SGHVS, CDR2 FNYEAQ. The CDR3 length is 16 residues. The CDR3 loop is CASSLGGQVIPYEQYF. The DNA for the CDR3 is TGTGCCAGCAGCTTAGGGGGACAGGTAATCCCCTACGAGCAGTACTTC.

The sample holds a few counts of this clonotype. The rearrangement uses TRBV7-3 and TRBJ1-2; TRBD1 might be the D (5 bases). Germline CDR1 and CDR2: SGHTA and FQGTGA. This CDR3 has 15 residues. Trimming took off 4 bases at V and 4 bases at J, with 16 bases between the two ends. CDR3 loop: CASSSGVSTGYGYTF. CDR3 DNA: TGTGCCAGCAGCTCGGGGGTTTCAACGGGCTATGGCTACACCTTC.